This record covers a single T cell receptor beta chain. The entry originates in a study of cytomegalovirus exposure and HLA in healthy donors. Profiled with immunoSEQ multiplex PCR; TCRdb holds only in-frame clones, not every one. The data hold roughly 260,000 clones, with 85% to 90% observed a single time. The V and J ends lost 9 bases and 6 bases respectively, with 11 bases between them. CDR1 and CDR2 (germline): MDHEN, SYDVKM. The CDR3 extends over 11 amino acids. The sequenced sample was PBMCs. This TCR came from a man aged 18 to 30 in good health and CMV-seronegative. The chain combines TRBV28 with TRBJ1-1; the D is unclear. This CDR3 reads CASCLRAEAFF. The DNA for the CDR3 is TGTGCCAGTTGTCTTCGCGCTGAAGCTTTCTTT.